The T cell receptor beta chain under discussion was sequenced for a study of OX40 agonist ivuxolimab in advanced cancers. Study-level information: In this cohort, patients received ivuxolimab, an agonistic anti-OX40 (CD134) antibody. General study points: By week 6 at 0.1 to 3.0 mg/kg, blood CD4+ and CD8+ T cells had expanded clonally.

There are 15 residues in the CDR3. Trimming removed 5 bases at V and 0 bases at J, with 11 bases between. Looked up from germline, CDR1 is MDHEN and CDR2 is SYDVKM. Profiling relied on immunoSEQ multiplex PCR, and the TCRdb table lists in-frame clones only, not all of them. This sample yields 60,000 to 80,000 clones, of which 84% are seen a single time; 1.5% to 2% belongs to the top ten. This clone was recorded once. Its target is not known. Autoimmune disease history or systemic immunosuppression was exclusionary. Drawing of blood for sampling happened at baseline, at cycle 4 day 1, and at cycle 7 day 1.

This TCR was sampled from an adult with an advanced solid tumor such as melanoma, head and neck, liver or kidney cancer. This specimen was CD4+ or CD8+ T cells sorted from blood, taken in a trial of the OX40 agonist ivuxolimab. The chain has TRBV28 and TRBJ1-5; D is undetermined. CDR3 DNA: TGTGCCAGCAGTCTAAGGTCATATAGCAATCAGCCCCAGCATTTT. It yields the protein CASSLRSYSNQPQHF.